This passage covers 25 T cell receptor beta chains from one sample sequenced in a study of cytomegalovirus exposure and HLA in healthy donors. 60 Vbeta and 13 Jbeta primers were used in PCR. The assay was immunoSEQ multiplex PCR, and TCRdb's table has in-frame clones only and misses some. The sample has roughly 150,000 clones; about 81% are singletons. The sequenced material came from PBMCs. All receptors derive from a woman between 18 and 29 years old in good health and CMV-seronegative.

This chain joins TRBV4-1 and TRBJ2-7, with TRBD2 matching over 10 bases. From germline, CDR1 is MGHRA and CDR2 YSYEKL. The CDR3 covers 18 residues. V was pared by 1 base and J by 2 bases, with 11 bases of the junction left unmatched. The CDR3 sequence is CASSQGSSSGSLAYEQYF. The CDR3 DNA reads as TGCGCCAGCAGCCAAGGAAGTTCTAGCGGGAGTCTTGCCTACGAGCAGTACTTC.

This clone was detected once. Within the sample, other DNA sequences also encode this same CDR3. The rearrangement uses TRBV18 and TRBJ1-1; perhaps TRBD1 as D (6 bases). The length of the CDR3 is 13 residues. Germline values: CDR1 KGHSH, CDR2 LQKENI. V dropped 1 base and J dropped 3 bases, with 6 bases sitting between them. CDR3 coding DNA: TGTGCCAGCTCACCACAGGGGGACACTGAAGCTTTCTTT. Amino acids: CASSPQGDTEAFF.

The chain combines TRBV2 with TRBJ1-6, with TRBD1 matching over 9 bases. CDR1 is SNHLY and CDR2 is FYNNEI in the germline V gene. The CDR3 is 15 residues long. J was trimmed by 7 bases and V by 6 bases; bases with no gene match: 7. The chain's CDR3 is CASSPRQGGNSPLHF. The CDR3 DNA is TGTGCCAGCAGCCCCAGACAGGGGGGGAATTCACCCCTCCACTTT.

On this clone itself: A read error may produce the germline difference seen at one junction end. The V call is TRBV4-1, the J call TRBJ1-2, with 9 bases lining up with TRBD1. Germline values: CDR1 MGHRA, CDR2 YSYEKL. The CDR3 has 18 amino acids. CDR3 sequence (DNA): TGCGCCAGCAGCCCAACCCCCCTCCGGGACAGGGTTAACTATGGCTACGCCTTC. It yields the protein CASSPTPLRDRVNYGYAF.

The V gene is TRBV6-1, the J gene TRBJ2-7; 7 bases map to TRBD1. The CDR3 length is 15 residues. The V segment lost 6 bases and the J segment 2 bases; nucleotides outside the gene matches: 10. From germline, CDR1 is MNHNS and CDR2 SASEGT. The CDR3 loop is CASRAETGSPYEQYF. The CDR3 bases are TGTGCCAGCAGGGCAGAGACAGGGAGCCCCTACGAGCAGTACTTC.

V usage is TRBV25-1 and J usage is TRBJ2-5, with 7 positions matching TRBD2. V was clipped by 1 base and J by 0 bases; unmatched bases: 8. The V gene's germline CDR1 is MGHDK and CDR2 SYGVNS. This CDR3 is built from 17 residues. CDR3 coding DNA: TGTGCCAGCAGTGAATCGACGGCGGGAGAGTACCAAGAGACCCAGTACTTC. This codes for CASSESTAGEYQETQYF.

The chain is built from TRBV6-6 and TRBJ1-5, with D uncertain. The CDR3 is 14 amino acids. The ends were cut back, 0 bases at V and 7 bases at J, with 10 bases in the middle. From germline, CDR1 is MNHNY and CDR2 SVGAGI (reference sequence). CDR3 loop: CASSYSSREQPQHF. The CDR3 DNA reads TGTGCCAGCAGTTACTCGTCGAGGGAACAGCCCCAGCATTTT.

About this clone: This likely came from a read error, as a far larger clone is one base away. The chain is built from TRBV6-1 and TRBJ1-2, with 10 bases that match TRBD1. Germline CDR1 and CDR2: MNHNS and SASEGT. CDR3 length: 13 residues. For the CDR3, the DNA is TGTGCCAGCAGCGAGGGACAGGGGTATGGCTCCACCTTC. It translates to CASSEGQGYGSTF.

Only one count was recorded for this clone. This chain joins TRBV5-1 and TRBJ1-4, with TRBD1 matching 7 bases. V lost 1 base and J lost 6; bases outside the gene matches: 6. This CDR3 region has 15 residues. The germline CDR1 and CDR2 sequences are SGHRS and YFSETQ. CDR3 in amino acids: CASSLTQGVDEKLFF. The CDR3, as DNA: TGCGCCAGCAGCTTGACTCAGGGGGTCGATGAAAAACTGTTTTTT.

This clone was counted a single time. V and J are TRBV7-9 and TRBJ2-7; tentative D call: TRBD1 (5 bases). This CDR3 region has 14 residues. The V end lost 1 base, the J end lost 6 bases, and 13 bases lay between the germline ends. The germline V gene has CDR1 SEHNR and CDR2 FQNEAQ (reference sequence). The CDR3 nucleotides are TGTGCCAGCAGCTTAGAAGTTTTGGGGCTCGAGCAGTACTTC. Its translation is CASSLEVLGLEQYF.

The rearrangement links TRBV4-1 to TRBJ1-2; D is possibly TRBD1 (6 bases). The CDR3 is made up of 15 amino acids. V gave up 0 bases and J gave up 1 base, with 9 bases separating them. Germline V gene data show CDR1 as MGHRA and CDR2 as YSYEKL. CDR3 protein: CASSQETQGNYGYTF. DNA of the CDR3: TGCGCCAGCAGCCAAGAGACACAGGGTAACTATGGCTACACCTTC.

Note on this clone: Other DNA variants within this sample encode the same CDR3. The genes are TRBV18 and TRBJ1-5; D may be TRBD1 (5 bases). This CDR3 has 15 residues. V dropped 1 base and J dropped 0 bases, with 7 bases sitting between them. Germline values: CDR1 KGHSH, CDR2 LQKENI. CDR3 region: CASSPQGSSNQPQHF. Here the CDR3 DNA reads TGTGCCAGCTCACCACAGGGGTCTAGCAATCAGCCCCAGCATTTT. Drawing the rest from reference TRBV18 and TRBJ1-5, the complete variable domain is NAGVMQNPRHLVRRRGQEARLRCSPMKGHSHVYWYRQLPEEGLKFMVYLQKENIIDESGMPKERFSAEFPKEGPSILRIQQVVRGDSAAYFCASSPQGSSNQPQHFGDGTRLSIL.

V gene TRBV6-5 combines with J gene TRBJ1-4, with TRBD1 identical over 8 bases. After removal of 9 bases from V and 6 bases from J, the junction contained 3 bases not matched to a gene. Germline lookup yields CDR1 MNHEY and CDR2 SVGAGI. The length of the CDR3 is 12 residues. CDR3 loop: CASRQGYEKLFF. CDR3 in DNA: TGTGCCAGTAGACAGGGGTATGAAAAACTGTTTTTT.

This chain links TRBV5-1 with TRBJ2-5; D is perhaps TRBD1 (6 bases). The length of the CDR3 is 15 residues. Trimming pared 2 bases from V and 5 bases from J, leaving 16 bases between. Germline V gives CDR1 SGHRS, CDR2 YFSETQ. The CDR3: CASSFVGAGGETQYF. The CDR3 nucleotides are TGCGCCAGCAGCTTCGTGGGGGCTGGCGGGGAGACCCAGTACTTC.

The rearrangement links TRBV2 to TRBJ2-7; D might be TRBD2 (5 bases). The CDR3 is 13 amino acids. Germline values: CDR1 SNHLY, CDR2 FYNNEI. V was pared by 4 bases and J by 2 bases, with 9 bases between. The CDR3 DNA sequence: TGTGCCAGCAGTGGCGACGGGACCTACGAGCAGTACTTC. Its translation: CASSGDGTYEQYF.

The J gene is TRBJ1-2, the V gene TRBV19, with D possibly being TRBD1 (5 bases). CDR1 and CDR2 (germline): LNHDA, SQIVND (reference sequence). Trimming left V 2 bases short and J 7 bases short, with 14 bases between. This CDR3 comprises 14 residues. CDR3 residues: CASSIQLSGGGYTF. CDR3 in DNA: TGTGCCAGTAGTATACAGCTCTCCGGGGGTGGCTACACCTTC.

The rearrangement joins TRBV15 to TRBJ2-5; no clear D gene. The CDR3 is made up of 14 amino acids. Trimming took off 5 bases at V and 5 bases at J, with 15 bases between the two ends. Per the germline V gene, CDR1 is LNHNV and CDR2 is YYDKDF (reference sequence). CDR3 sequence reads: CATSDGSLQETQYF. As DNA, the CDR3 is TGTGCCACCAGCGACGGGTCCCTCCAGGAGACCCAGTACTTC.

On this clone: The germline gene is not matched at one end of the junction; a read error may be the cause. The chain is built from TRBV7-9 and TRBJ1-6, with a tentative D call TRBD1 (5 bases). In germline, CDR1 is SEHNR, CDR2 FQNEAQ (reference sequence). This CDR3 is built from 17 residues. DNA of the CDR3: TGTTCCAGCAGCTTAGCGGGGGGGGGTTATGCTAATTCACCCCTCCACTTT. Amino acids: CSSSLAGGGYANSPLHF.

A single count supports this clone. V usage is TRBV5-6 and J usage is TRBJ2-3, with a possible D match to TRBD2 (5 bases). The V gene's germline CDR1 is SGHDT and CDR2 YYEEEE. This CDR3 is built from 16 residues. Trimming cost V 2 bases and J 6 bases, with 19 bases left between them. CDR3 DNA: TGTGCCAGCAGCTTAGAGTTACGAAAGCGGCTGGATACGCAGTATTTT. Translating it yields CASSLELRKRLDTQYF.

The rearrangement links TRBV27 to TRBJ2-3; D is possibly TRBD2 (6 bases). V was shortened by 1 base and J by 4 bases, with 15 bases between the two germline ends. Germline CDR1 reads MNHEY; CDR2 reads SMNVEV (reference sequence). This CDR3 is built from 16 residues. The DNA for the CDR3 is TGTGCCAGCAGTTTATTTACGGGAGTGGGGTCAGATACGCAGTATTTT. It specifies CASSLFTGVGSDTQYF.

V is TRBV25-1 and J is TRBJ2-1; 11 bases match TRBD2. Germline values: CDR1 MGHDK, CDR2 SYGVNS. The CDR3 runs 18 residues. V shed 2 bases, J shed 4 bases, and the junction held 10 bases outside the gene matches. CDR3 DNA sequence: TGTGCCAGCAGTGAAGTGAGCGACGGGACTAGCGGATACAATGAGCAGTTCTTC. It is translated as CASSEVSDGTSGYNEQFF.

This rearrangement joins TRBV4-1 to TRBJ1-4; TRBD1 matches 9 bases. This CDR3 has 19 amino acids. The V segment lost 4 bases and the J segment 1 base; nucleotides outside the gene matches: 13. The V gene's germline CDR1 is MGHRA and CDR2 YSYEKL. DNA for the CDR3: TGCGCCAGCAGCCCCGAGGCGACAGGGGGTACGATAACTAATGAAAAACTGTTTTTT. It specifies CASSPEATGGTITNEKLFF.

This chain links TRBV27 with TRBJ2-7; 10 nucleotides match TRBD1. Germline CDR1 and CDR2: MNHEY and SMNVEV (reference sequence). This CDR3 contains 15 residues. V lost 8 bases and J lost 4; bases outside the gene matches: 11. CDR3 sequence: CASSLSGQGLYEQYF. The CDR3 DNA reads TGTGCCAGCTCTCTTTCGGGACAGGGGTTATACGAGCAGTACTTC.

The chain couples TRBV4-1 to TRBJ1-2; D is possibly TRBD1 (5 bases). Deletions cut 4 bases from V and 0 bases from J, with 21 bases between. CDR3 length equals 18 residues. Germline CDR1 is MGHRA and CDR2 is YSYEKL. The CDR3 bases are TGCGCCAGCAGCCCACGTTTGGGGCAGGCGTCTCCTAACTATGGCTACACCTTC. Encoded protein: CASSPRLGQASPNYGYTF.

This clone came up a few times. The chain couples TRBV2 to TRBJ2-1; 7 bases align to TRBD1. The CDR3 extends over 14 amino acids. V trimming: 4 bases; J trimming: 6 bases; junction bases outside the gene matches: 6. Looked up from germline, CDR1 is SNHLY and CDR2 is FYNNEI. CDR3 DNA: TGTGCCAGCAGTGTAAGGGGGCTAAGCAATGAGCAGTTCTTC. Amino acid sequence: CASSVRGLSNEQFF.